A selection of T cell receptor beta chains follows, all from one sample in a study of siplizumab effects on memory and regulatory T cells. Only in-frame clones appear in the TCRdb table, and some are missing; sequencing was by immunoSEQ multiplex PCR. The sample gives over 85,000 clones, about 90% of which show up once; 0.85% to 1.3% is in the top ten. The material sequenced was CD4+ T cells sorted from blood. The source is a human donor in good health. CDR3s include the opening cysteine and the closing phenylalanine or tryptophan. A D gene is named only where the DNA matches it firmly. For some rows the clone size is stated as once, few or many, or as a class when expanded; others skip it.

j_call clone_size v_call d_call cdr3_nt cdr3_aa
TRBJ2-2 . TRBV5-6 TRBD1 TGTGCCAGCAGCTTGATGGTAGGACAGGGGACCGGGGAGCTGTTTTTT CASSLMVGQGTGELFF
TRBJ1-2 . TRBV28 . TGTGCCAGCAGTTTATGGTCGGGAACCTATGGCTACACCTTC CASSLWSGTYGYTF
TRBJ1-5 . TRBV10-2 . TGCGCCAGCACCGTCCAGGGTAATCAGCCCCAGCATTTT CASTVQGNQPQHF
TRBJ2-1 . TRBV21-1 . TGTGCCAGCAGAGCAAATGGGGGGACTAGCGGGAGCAATGAGCAGTTCTTC CASRANGGTSGSNEQFF
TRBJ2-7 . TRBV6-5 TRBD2 TGTGCCAGCACCCCCAGCGGGAGCCCCCTCGAGCAGTACTTC CASTPSGSPLEQYF
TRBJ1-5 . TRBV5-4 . TGTGCCAGCAGCCCTACACCGGAGAATCAGCCCCAGCATTTT CASSPTPENQPQHF
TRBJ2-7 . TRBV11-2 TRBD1 TGTGCCAGCAGCAATACAGGGGCGGCCTACGAGCAGTACTTC CASSNTGAAYEQYF
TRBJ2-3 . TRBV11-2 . TGTGCCAGCAGCCTTAATAATATGCAGTATTTT CASSLNNMQYF
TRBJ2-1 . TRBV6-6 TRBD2 TGTGCCAGCAGTTACACCCAGGGACTAGCGGGCACGCAGTTCTTC CASSYTQGLAGTQFF
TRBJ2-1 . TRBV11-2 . TGTGCCAGCAGCTCCCTCCTGAGGGGAAAATCTAGAGGTGAGCAGTTCTTC CASSSLLRGKSRGEQFF
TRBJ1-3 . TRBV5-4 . TGTGCCAGCAGCTTGGGACCCATTAAAACTGGAAACACCATATATTTT CASSLGPIKTGNTIYF
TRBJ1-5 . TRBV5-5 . TGTGCCAGCAGCTTGGATCCGGGGGGTCAGCCCCAGCATTTT CASSLDPGGQPQHF
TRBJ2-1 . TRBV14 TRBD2 TGTGCCAGCAGCCTAGAACTAGCGGACTACAATGAGCAGTTCTTC CASSLELADYNEQFF
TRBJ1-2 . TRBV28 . TGTGCCATCATGGATTCCCGGACAGATGGCTACACCTTC CAIMDSRTDGYTF
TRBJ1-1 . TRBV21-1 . TGTGCCAGCAGCAAAGTAGGGCCAGGGAAGTCTACTTTCTTT CASSKVGPGKSTFF
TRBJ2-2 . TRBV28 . TGTGCCAGCAGTCTCATTAACCCTCGAGGCACCGGGGAGCTGTTTTTT CASSLINPRGTGELFF
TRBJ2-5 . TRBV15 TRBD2 TGTGCCACCAGCAGAGCAGAATGGACTAGCGGGCAAGAGACCCAGTACTTC CATSRAEWTSGQETQYF
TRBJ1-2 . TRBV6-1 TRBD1 TGTGCCAGCAGTGAAACCGGGACAGGGGGATCTAACTATGGCTACACCTTC CASSETGTGGSNYGYTF
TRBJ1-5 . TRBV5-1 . TGCGCCAGCAGCCTACTGTCAGGATTCGGGCAGCCCCAGCATTTT CASSLLSGFGQPQHF
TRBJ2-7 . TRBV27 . TGTGCCAGCATGGCACATGGAGACTACGAGCAGTACTTC CASMAHGDYEQYF
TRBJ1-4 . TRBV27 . TGTGCCAGCAGTTTAGCGCGGTTTAGGGGGGGGCGGATCCCCACTAATGAAAAACTGTTTTTT CASSLARFRGGRIPTNEKLFF
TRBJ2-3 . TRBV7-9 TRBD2 TGTGCCAGCAGCTCAGCGGGAAGCCAGGATACGCAGTATTTT CASSSAGSQDTQYF
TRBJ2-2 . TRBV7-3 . TGTGCCAGCAGCTACGGAGGGACCTCCGAGCAGTTTTTT CASSYGGTSEQFF
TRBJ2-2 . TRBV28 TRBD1 TGTGCCAGCAGATCACAGGGGGCCGCCGGGGAGCTGTTTTTT CASRSQGAAGELFF
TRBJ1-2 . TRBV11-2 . TGTGCCAGCAGCTTATCTACAGGAGGAGCCCAAAACTATGGCTACACCTTC CASSLSTGGAQNYGYTF
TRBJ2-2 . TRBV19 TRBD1 TGTGCCAGTAGTTGGACAGGGGGCAACACCGGGGAGCTGTTTTTT CASSWTGGNTGELFF
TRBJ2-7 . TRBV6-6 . TGTGCCAGCAGTTACGATGGGGTAAACTACGAGCAGTACTTC CASSYDGVNYEQYF
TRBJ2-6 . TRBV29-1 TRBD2 TGCAGCGTTGGTGTAGCGGGAATCTCTGGGGCCAACGTCCTGACTTTC CSVGVAGISGANVLTF
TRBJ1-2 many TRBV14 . TGTGCCAGCAGCCAAGAAGGAGGGGGGCGCAGGGGCTACACCTTC CASSQEGGGRRGYTF
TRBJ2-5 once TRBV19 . TGTGCCAGTAATCGTATTGGGCCAACCCGGCCTCAAGAGACCCAGTACTTC CASNRIGPTRPQETQYF
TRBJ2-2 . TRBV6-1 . TGTGCCAGCAGTGAAGCCACCGGGGAGCTGTTTTTT CASSEATGELFF
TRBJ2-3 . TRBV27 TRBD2 TGTGCCAGCAGACGACTAGCGGGACCTCGCACAGATACGCAGTATTTT CASRRLAGPRTDTQYF
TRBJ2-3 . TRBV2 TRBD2 TGTGCCAGCCCCAGCGGGAGTAGGGATACGCAGTATTTT CASPSGSRDTQYF
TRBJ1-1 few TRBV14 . TGTGCCAGCAGCGCCGGAAGGCGCCTGAGCGAAGCTTTCTTT CASSAGRRLSEAFF
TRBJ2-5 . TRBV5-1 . TGCGCCAGCAGCATCCTCGGGAAATCGGGGGAGACCCAGTACTTC CASSILGKSGETQYF
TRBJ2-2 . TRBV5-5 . TGTGCCAGCAGCTTAGTACTTACCGGGACCAACACCGGGGAGCTGTTTTTT CASSLVLTGTNTGELFF
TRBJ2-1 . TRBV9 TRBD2 TGTGCCAGTACACGGACTAGCGGTCTCAATGAGCAGTTCTTC CASTRTSGLNEQFF
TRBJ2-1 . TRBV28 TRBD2 TGTGCCAGCAGATCAACTAGCGGAACGTTGTTCTTC CASRSTSGTLFF
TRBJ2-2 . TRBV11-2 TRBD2 TGTGCCAGCAGCTTAATCCTAGCGGGAGTAGGTGGGGAGCTGTTTTTT CASSLILAGVGGELFF
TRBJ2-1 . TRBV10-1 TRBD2 TGCGCCAGCAGCCGACTAGCGGGACGGTTCAATGAGCAGTTCTTC CASSRLAGRFNEQFF
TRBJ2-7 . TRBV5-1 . TGCGCCAGCAGCTTGACCTCCGACCTAAACCGGCCCCACTCCCCGATTGGGTTATACGAGCAGTACTTC CASSLTSDLNRPHSPIGLYEQYF
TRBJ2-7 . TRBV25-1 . TGTGCCAGCAGACCAGGGGCTGGTTACGAGCAGTACTTC CASRPGAGYEQYF
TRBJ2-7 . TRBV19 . TGTGCCAGTAGTGTCCCGGGGGCTCCCTCCTACGAGCAGTACTTC CASSVPGAPSYEQYF